The 25 T cell receptor beta chains listed next were all sequenced from one sample in a study of beta chain features in type 1 diabetes (dated by TCRdb to 2016 to 2018). Library preparation was by the immunoSEQ multiplex PCR assay. All of the isolated RNA was reverse transcribed with the High Capacity cDNA Reverse Transcription Kit, so expressed TCRB transcripts were sequenced. TCRdb took this table from immuneACCESS and kept in-frame rearrangements with V and J called. Such tables lack part of the clones; where checked against another copy, unresolved V genes explain under half of the gap, and the rest is unexplained. Present in this sample are about 650,000 clones, roughly an eighth of which were seen just once. In total, the top ten clones hold over 0.1% of the sample. These receptors' targets are unknown. What the research found in general, with its limitations: A moderate but significant shortening of TCRB CDR3 length was observed in type 1 diabetes patients in all four CD4+ subsets.

The specimen sequenced was naive CD4+ T cells from blood. Interpreted using the paper, the cell subset or site label stands for: true naive CD4+ T cells. Every receptor here comes from a man between 25 and 39 years old with type 1 diabetes.

This sequence joins TRBV19 and TRBJ1-4; D gene ambiguous. The V gene lost 11 bases and the J gene lost 8 bases, with 18 bases spanning the gap. The CDR3 extends over 13 amino acids. The germline gives CDR1 LNHDA, CDR2 SQIVND (reference sequence). The CDR3 nucleotides read TGTGCCGTAGGAGGCGGGGTTCGGGAAAAACTGTTTTTT. This codes for CAVGGGVREKLFF.

The J gene is TRBJ2-1, the V gene TRBV15; TRBD1 might be the D (6 bases). Per germline, CDR1 LNHNV and CDR2 YYDKDF (reference sequence). CDR3 length: 17 residues. The V and J ends lost 5 bases and 0 bases respectively, with 17 bases between them. Written as DNA, the CDR3 is TGTGCCACCAGCGGTACAGGGAGCATTGACTCCTACAATGAGCAGTTCTTC. Its translation: CATSGTGSIDSYNEQFF.

Turning to this clone: The sample contains more than one DNA sequence encoding this CDR3. V gene TRBV7-2 combines with J gene TRBJ2-3; no clear D gene. Per the germline V gene, CDR1 is SGHTA and CDR2 is FQGNSA. V dropped 1 base and J dropped 4 bases, with 9 bases sitting between them. The CDR3 extends over 14 amino acids. CDR3 sequence reads: CASSLGTRADTQYF. In DNA form, the CDR3 reads TGTGCCAGCAGCTTAGGGACCCGAGCAGATACGCAGTATTTT. Full variable domain (rest looked up from reference TRBV7-2 and TRBJ2-3): GAGVSQSPSNKVTEKGKDVELRCDPISGHTALYWYRQSLGQGLEFLIYFQGNSAPDKSGLPSDRFSAERTGGSVSTLTIQRTQQEDSAVYLCASSLGTRADTQYFGPGTRLTVL.

This clone showed up just a few times. This sequence joins TRBV9 and TRBJ1-1; tentative D call: TRBD1 (5 bases). CDR1 is SGDLS, CDR2 YYNGEE, per germline. V was trimmed by 4 bases and J by 0 bases, leaving 7 bases between them. The CDR3 has 13 residues. In nucleotides, the CDR3 is TGTGCCAGCAGCCGGGACTTGAACACTGAAGCTTTCTTT. It encodes CASSRDLNTEAFF. Full variable domain (rest looked up from reference TRBV9 and TRBJ1-1): DSGVTQTPKHLITATGQRVTLRCSPRSGDLSVYWYQQSLDQGLQFLIQYYNGEERAKGNILERFSAQQFPDLHSELNLSSLELGDSALYFCASSRDLNTEAFFGQGTRLTVV.

This clone has just a few counts. V usage is TRBV30 and J usage is TRBJ2-3; D gene ambiguous. In germline, CDR1 is GTSNPN, CDR2 SVGIG (reference sequence). The V end was cut by 7 bases, the J end by 0 bases, with 11 bases between. This CDR3 is built from 13 residues. The CDR3: CALTGASTDTQYF. As DNA, the CDR3 is TGTGCCTTAACCGGCGCTAGCACAGATACGCAGTATTTT.

This sequence joins TRBV2 and TRBJ2-1; D is uncertain. The V end was cut by 3 bases, the J end by 9 bases, with 12 bases between. CDR3 length equals 13 residues. Germline loops: CDR1 SNHLY, CDR2 FYNNEI. CDR3 sequence: CASSDKRDREQFF. The DNA for the CDR3 is TGTGCCAGCAGTGACAAAAGAGATCGTGAGCAGTTCTTC.

This clone was counted a few times. The V and J genes are TRBV19 and TRBJ2-5; D is possibly TRBD1 or TRBD2 (5 bases each). CDR3 length: 13 amino acids. Deletions cut 6 bases from V and 5 bases from J, with 13 bases between. Germline CDR1 reads LNHDA; CDR2 reads SQIVND (reference sequence). This chain's CDR3 is CASSFRERETQYF. CDR3 sequence (DNA): TGTGCCAGTAGCTTCAGGGAGAGGGAGACCCAGTACTTC.

The chain combines TRBV4-2 with TRBJ1-4; the D is unclear. The V gene's germline CDR1 is LGHNA and CDR2 YNFKEQ. Deletions cut 4 bases from V and 0 bases from J, with 9 bases between. The CDR3 runs 15 residues. CDR3 loop: CASSPTAPTNEKLFF. Here the CDR3 DNA reads TGTGCCAGCAGCCCCACGGCTCCAACTAATGAAAAACTGTTTTTT.

This clone was seen more than once but under ten times. The rearrangement joins TRBV19 to TRBJ2-5, with 7 positions matching TRBD1. Germline V gene lookup returns CDR1 LNHDA and CDR2 SQIVND (reference sequence). Losses at the gene ends were 1 base for V and 5 bases for J; bases not matched to a gene: 10. The CDR3 extends over 16 amino acids. CDR3: CASSIVDRDVRETQYF. The CDR3 DNA follows: TGTGCCAGTAGTATAGTCGACAGGGATGTGAGGGAGACCCAGTACTTC.

The V gene is TRBV2, the J gene TRBJ2-5; no definite D call. Trimming removed 8 bases from V and 5 bases from J, with 18 bases in between. The CDR3 spans 14 residues. Germline lookup yields CDR1 SNHLY and CDR2 FYNNEI. CDR3 amino acids: CASALIRVLETQYF. The CDR3 DNA is TGTGCCAGCGCTTTGATTCGGGTATTGGAGACCCAGTACTTC.

V and J are TRBV10-3 and TRBJ2-6; D is uncertain. The CDR3 covers 16 residues. The V end was cut by 3 bases, the J end by 0 bases, with 9 bases between. Germline values: CDR1 ENHRY, CDR2 SYGVKD. The CDR3 reads CAISEMTSSGANVLTF. The DNA of the CDR3 is TGTGCCATCAGTGAAATGACATCCTCTGGGGCCAACGTCCTGACTTTC.

V is TRBV19 and J is TRBJ1-5, with a possible D match to TRBD1 (6 bases). The V and J ends lost 7 bases and 6 bases respectively, with 13 bases between them. This CDR3 has 13 amino acids. Per germline, CDR1 LNHDA and CDR2 SQIVND (reference sequence). CDR3 nucleotide sequence: TGTGCCAGTATGCCGGGGGGGCCTCAGCCCCAGCATTTT. It is translated as CASMPGGPQPQHF. Filled out from reference TRBV19 and TRBJ1-5, the complete variable domain reads DGGITQSPKYLFRKEGQNVTLSCEQNLNHDAMYWYRQDPGQGLRLIYYSQIVNDFQKGDIAEGYSVSREKKESFPLTVTSAQKNPTAFYLCASMPGGPQPQHFGDGTRLSIL.

This clone was counted only a few times. The chain joins TRBV5-1 to TRBJ1-2; D not certain. The CDR3 has 13 residues. Germline assignment: CDR1 SGHRS and CDR2 YFSETQ. Trimming took 0 bases from V and 6 from J, leaving 9 bases between them. The CDR3: CASSLAGQDGYTF. As DNA, the CDR3 is TGCGCCAGCAGCTTGGCCGGCCAGGATGGCTACACCTTC. Full variable domain (remainder filled in from reference TRBV5-1 and TRBJ1-2): KAGVTQTPRYLIKTRGQQVTLSCSPISGHRSVSWYQQTPGQGLQFLFEYFSETQRNKGNFPGRFSGRQFSNSRSEMNVSTLELGDSALYLCASSLAGQDGYTFGSGTRLTVV.

This clone was seen a handful of times. The V and J genes are TRBV19 and TRBJ1-5, with 7 nucleotides matching TRBD1. The CDR3 runs to 17 residues. In germline, CDR1 is LNHDA, CDR2 SQIVND (reference sequence). J lost 7 bases, V lost 5 bases, and 17 bases had no gene match. Here the CDR3 DNA reads TGTGCCAGTAGTTTAACAAGACAGGGCAGGCGAGACCAGCCCCAGCATTTT. The encoded protein is CASSLTRQGRRDQPQHF. The full variable domain, in which reference TRBV19 and TRBJ1-5 provide the parts outside the CDR3, is DGGITQSPKYLFRKEGQNVTLSCEQNLNHDAMYWYRQDPGQGLRLIYYSQIVNDFQKGDIAEGYSVSREKKESFPLTVTSAQKNPTAFYLCASSLTRQGRRDQPQHFGDGTRLSIL.

This clone was seen a handful of times. The gene calls are TRBV7-2 and TRBJ2-3, with D perhaps matching TRBD2 (6 bases). Trimming cost V 5 bases and J 8 bases, with 14 bases left between them. The CDR3 consists of 13 residues. The germline gives CDR1 SGHTA, CDR2 FQGNSA. The CDR3 loop reads CASSVGLSGTQYF. The CDR3 nucleotides are TGTGCCAGCAGCGTGGGACTTTCGGGTACGCAGTATTTT.

This clone has only a few counts. The chain has TRBV5-1 and TRBJ2-5, with D possibly matching TRBD2 (5 bases). The CDR3 extends over 16 amino acids. CDR1 SGHRS and CDR2 YFSETQ come from the germline V gene. V dropped 0 bases and J dropped 4 bases, with 16 bases sitting between them. The DNA for the CDR3 is TGCGCCAGCAGCTTGGGTGCGGGCCTGGGCGTAGAGACCCAGTACTTC. Translating it yields CASSLGAGLGVETQYF.

This clone has a handful of counts. This rearrangement joins TRBV6-1 to TRBJ2-3; unclear D gene. This CDR3 is 12 amino acids long. The germline gives CDR1 MNHNS, CDR2 SASEGT. V was shortened by 5 bases and J by 2 bases, with 5 bases between the two germline ends. CDR3 residues: CASSQPTDTQYF. The CDR3 nucleotides read TGTGCCAGCAGTCAACCCACAGATACGCAGTATTTT.

This clone was found a few times. The chain combines TRBV5-1 with TRBJ2-7; TRBD2 might be the D (7 bases). The germline V and J ends were trimmed by 0 bases and 2 bases, with 21 bases remaining between them. The germline gives CDR1 SGHRS, CDR2 YFSETQ. This CDR3 is 18 amino acids long. CDR3 in DNA: TGCGCCAGCAGCTTGGCCCCGTCGGGGGGCAAGGGGGCCTACGAGCAGTACTTC. Protein sequence: CASSLAPSGGKGAYEQYF.

This clone turned up a few times. In DNA form, the CDR3 reads TGCGCCAGCAGCTTGGCCAGGGGTGGAGAGACCCAGTACTTC. This gives the protein CASSLARGGETQYF. This chain uses TRBV5-1 with TRBJ2-5; D may be TRBD1 (6 bases). From germline, CDR1 is SGHRS and CDR2 YFSETQ. CDR3 length equals 14 residues. V gave up 0 bases and J gave up 4 bases, with 10 bases separating them.

This clone occurred a few times. The chain joins TRBV6-5 to TRBJ1-1, with TRBD1 identical over 7 bases. CDR1 and CDR2 from the germline V gene are MNHEY and SVGAGI. The V and J ends lost 5 bases and 1 base, in that order; junction bases with no gene match: 7. This CDR3 comprises 15 residues. This CDR3 is CASSQSRDRNTEAFF. CDR3 DNA sequence: TGTGCCAGCAGTCAATCACGGGACAGGAACACTGAAGCTTTCTTT.

The J gene is TRBJ1-2, the V gene TRBV6-5; 9 bases map to TRBD1. V gave up 7 bases and J gave up 3 bases; unmatched junction bases: 9. The CDR3 is 15 residues long. Germline V gene data show CDR1 as MNHEY and CDR2 as SVGAGI. The CDR3 is CASIAGGQGDYGYTF. CDR3 nucleotides: TGTGCCAGCATTGCCGGGGGACAGGGAGACTATGGCTACACCTTC.

V and J are TRBV9 and TRBJ2-3; 16 nucleotides agree with TRBD2. Germline loops: CDR1 SGDLS, CDR2 YYNGEE. This CDR3 has 17 residues. Trimming cost V 3 bases and J 4 bases; bases outside gene matches: 5. The CDR3 bases are TGTGCCAGCAGCGCAGGGACTAGCGGGGGGGCCGCAGATACGCAGTATTTT. Encoded protein: CASSAGTSGGAADTQYF.

This clone was observed many times. This chain links TRBV7-2 with TRBJ2-5; either TRBD1 or TRBD2 may supply D (5 bases each). The length of the CDR3 is 16 residues. CDR1 SGHTA and CDR2 FQGNSA come from the germline V gene. The ends were cut back, 2 bases at V and 2 bases at J, with 15 bases in the middle. CDR3 DNA sequence: TGTGCCAGCAGCTTAAACGTGGGACGGCTACAAGAGACCCAGTACTTC. Protein: CASSLNVGRLQETQYF.

This clone was seen more than once but under ten times. The chain employs TRBV6-5 and TRBJ1-2, with D possibly being TRBD1 (5 bases). Germline CDR1 is MNHEY and CDR2 is SVGAGI. The CDR3 contains 15 residues. The V gene lost 0 bases and the J gene lost 4 bases, with 12 bases spanning the gap. The CDR3, as DNA: TGTGCCAGCAGTTACTCGAACAGTGACAGCTATGGCTACACCTTC. This encodes CASSYSNSDSYGYTF.

This rearrangement joins TRBV10-3 to TRBJ2-7; maybe TRBD2 (5 bases). Germline values: CDR1 ENHRY, CDR2 SYGVKD. The CDR3 is 11 residues long. V gave up 6 bases and J gave up 6 bases, with 9 bases separating them. CDR3 nucleotides: TGTGCCATCAGCGCCGGGATCGAGCAGTACTTC. Translated: CAISAGIEQYF.